The present entry profiles one T cell receptor (beta chain) with its context. The antigen is not known. The data originate from a study of somatic mutations in cytotoxic T cells in rheumatoid arthritis. Looking at the study overall: After diagnosis, patient blood (about 30 ml EDTA) was drawn right away, before any treatment was given. Study-level findings and limits: Rheumatoid arthritis patients were compared with age-matched healthy controls, and their CD8+ T-cell clonality did not differ significantly.

V lost 0 bases and J lost 7, with 10 bases in between. Per the germline V gene, CDR1 is SGHNT and CDR2 is YYREEE (reference sequence). There are 13 residues in the CDR3. Methods used by the authors: Patient CD8+ clones larger than 1% rarely matched published virus-specific TCRB sequences. The assay was immunoSEQ multiplex PCR, and TCRdb's table has in-frame clones only and misses some. V, J and clone size were drawn from that table, and D and trimming were deduced from the DNA. The top ten clones hold 10% of a sample with some 15,000 clones, 65% to 80% of them seen once. The V and J genes are TRBV5-4 and TRBJ1-1; no reliable D call. What was sequenced was CD8+ T cells sorted from blood. This clonotype was obtained from an adult with rheumatoid arthritis. The DNA of the CDR3 is TGTGCCAGCAGCTTGGGGGGTGGGTTTGAAGCTTTCTTT. Translation: CASSLGGGFEAFF.